What follows describes a single T cell receptor (beta chain). Its antigen is not identified. The ends were cut back, 3 bases at V and 2 bases at J, with 11 bases in the middle. Germline V gives CDR1 KGHSH, CDR2 LQKENI. There are 14 residues in the CDR3. This sample was taken from a study of neoadjuvant nivolumab and ipilimumab in lung cancer. Notes on the study in general: TCR richness and clonality were higher in tumors than adjacent uninvolved lung.

TCRdb's table, derived via immunoSEQ multiplex PCR, lists solely in-frame clones and lacks some. The table includes about 18,000 clones, more than 75% detected once. The origin of this receptor is an adult with non-small cell lung cancer. The sample consisted of tumor tissue, taken after neoadjuvant nivolumab, alone or with ipilimumab, at or shortly before surgery. The J gene is TRBJ2-7, the V gene TRBV18; TRBD1 is a possible D gene (6 bases). CDR3 DNA: TGTGCCAGCTCACCGGGGGCCTCAACCTACGAGCAGTACTTC. Its translation: CASSPGASTYEQYF.